Sequencing of this T cell receptor (beta chain) was carried out in a study of glioma-infiltrating T cells. Amplification of TCR alpha and beta CDR3 regions from RNA used iRepertoire nested multiplex PCR. TCRdb recomputed calls from the multiplex PCR reads with MiXCR, one row per CDR3 protein. The table shows around 99,000 distinct CDR3 sequences, with about 25% occurring only once. This clonotype was recorded at least ten times. This TCR derives from a human donor with low-grade glioma or glioblastoma, undergoing nonglioma brain surgery, or in good health (not recorded which). Input material: glioma tissue, nonneoplastic brain tissue, or PBMCs (not recorded which).

The CDR3 loop reads CASSPRGLYNEQFF. CDR3 nucleotides: TGTGCCAGCAGCCCCCGCGGCCTTTACAATGAGCAGTTCTTC. The gene calls are TRBV7-2 and TRBJ2-1; D is undetermined. Between the trimmed V and J ends, which lost 5 bases and 4 bases, there was a span of 12 bases. This CDR3 is built from 14 residues. Germline lookup yields CDR1 SGHTA and CDR2 FQGNSA.